This T cell receptor beta chain was identified in a study of STAT3 mutations in large granular lymphocyte leukemia. About the study: Under 50% of treated T-LGLL patients showed hematologic response to immunosuppression. Whole-study results and caveats: Some patients had persisting codominant clonotypes that could mask small clones. In several patients, dominant TCR clone burden exceeded STAT3 mutant burden, suggesting STAT3 mutation arose secondarily. Every T-cell large granular lymphocyte leukemia patient had at least one immunodominant TCR beta clonotype.

TCRdb's table, derived via immunoSEQ multiplex PCR, lists solely in-frame clones and lacks some. This sample carries thousands of clones, about 32% of them seen once, and the ten largest clones take approximately 15%. Concerning this clone itself: Its antigen is as yet unknown.

CDR1 is SGHDT and CDR2 is YYEEEE in the germline V gene. Trimming took 0 bases from V and 4 from J, leaving 7 bases between them. This CDR3 has 13 residues. V usage is TRBV5-6 and J usage is TRBJ1-2; D ambiguous. The origin of this receptor is a middle-aged woman with T-cell large granular lymphocyte leukemia. Some clones in this sample may be carry-over from other donors' samples. The sample taken for sequencing was peripheral blood mononuclear cells. In nucleotides, the CDR3 is TGTGCCAGCAGCTTGGGCAGCTTCTATGGCTACACCTTC. This translates into CASSLGSFYGYTF. The full variable domain, with the rest looked up from reference TRBV5-6 and TRBJ1-2, is DAGVTQSPTHLIKTRGQQVTLRCSPKSGHDTVSWYQQALGQGPQFIFQYYEEEERQRGNFPDRFSGHQFPNYSSELNVNALLLGDSALYLCASSLGSFYGYTFGSGTRLTVV.